One sample yielded the 18 T cell receptor beta chains listed below, sequenced in a study of immune evolution from preneoplasia to lung adenocarcinoma. The table came from immunoSEQ multiplex PCR; TCRdb's copy has only in-frame clones and leaves some out. Of some 2,500 clones detected, about 84% appear once; the ten largest clones hold roughly 4%. The sample taken for sequencing was FFPE adjacent normal lung tissue. These receptors all stem from a person aged 80 or over with lung adenocarcinoma.

CDR3 DNA sequence: TGCAGCGTTGAAATCAGGGCCTACAATGAGCAGTTCTTC. Protein sequence: CSVEIRAYNEQFF. The V call is TRBV29-1, the J call TRBJ2-1, with TRBD1 as a possible D gene (5 bases). There are 13 residues in the CDR3. The germline V gene encodes CDR1 SQVTM and CDR2 ANQGSEA. The V and J ends lost 2 bases and 2 bases respectively, with 7 bases between them.

This sequence joins TRBV7-6 and TRBJ1-3; D gene unclear. Germline V gene data show CDR1 as SGHVS and CDR2 as FNYEAQ. Trimming pared 1 base from V and 0 bases from J, leaving 10 bases between. This CDR3 spans 16 amino acids. In DNA form, the CDR3 reads TGTGCCAGCAGCTTAGGGGTGGCGAGCTCTGGAAACACCATATATTTT. This codes for CASSLGVASSGNTIYF.

The chain uses TRBV5-1 and TRBJ1-2; D is undetermined. This CDR3 contains 15 residues. In germline, CDR1 is SGHRS, CDR2 YFSETQ. The V and J ends lost 4 bases and 4 bases respectively, with 17 bases between them. DNA of the CDR3: TGCGCCAGCAGCCCTACCCCTTCCTCAGTCTATGGCTACACCTTC. This encodes CASSPTPSSVYGYTF.

Only one count was recorded for this clone. The gene calls are TRBV9 and TRBJ1-1, with D perhaps TRBD1 (5 bases). V lost 4 bases to trimming and J lost 0 bases, with 10 bases between them. The germline CDR1 and CDR2 sequences are SGDLS and YYNGEE. The CDR3 spans 14 residues. The CDR3 loop is CASSQGTVNTEAFF. The CDR3 DNA reads TGTGCCAGCAGCCAAGGGACGGTGAACACTGAAGCTTTCTTT.

The rearrangement links TRBV19 to TRBJ2-7, with 9 bases identical to TRBD1. The V gene's germline CDR1 is LNHDA and CDR2 SQIVND (reference sequence). The V segment lost 5 bases and the J segment 3 bases; nucleotides outside the gene matches: 11. CDR3 length equals 16 residues. The CDR3 nucleotides are TGTGCCAGTAGTGGTGACCCGGGACAGGGTTACTACGAGCAGTACTTC. Protein: CASSGDPGQGYYEQYF.

V and J are TRBV5-1 and TRBJ2-6; 7 bases line up with TRBD1. CDR3 length: 16 amino acids. The junction had 6 bases not matched to a gene; V was cut back by 6 bases and J by 0 bases. From germline, CDR1 is SGHRS and CDR2 YFSETQ. The CDR3 is CASNRQGGSGANVLTF. The CDR3 nucleotides are TGCGCCAGCAATAGACAGGGTGGCTCTGGGGCCAACGTCCTGACTTTC.

The chain couples TRBV28 to TRBJ2-3; D ambiguous. Trimming took off 2 bases at V and 8 bases at J, with 5 bases between the two ends. The germline V gene has CDR1 MDHEN and CDR2 SYDVKM. CDR3 length: 11 residues. The CDR3 nucleotides read TGTGCCAGCAGTTTAGGGCTTACGCAGTATTTT. This translates into CASSLGLTQYF.

The V call is TRBV19, the J call TRBJ1-1; D call uncertain. The CDR3 has 12 residues. Germline loops: CDR1 LNHDA, CDR2 SQIVND (reference sequence). The V and J ends lost 1 base and 8 bases respectively, with 8 bases between them. In nucleotides, the CDR3 is TGTGCCAGTAGTATAGGAGTCTCCGAAGCTTTCTTT. It is translated as CASSIGVSEAFF.

J is TRBJ2-2 and V is TRBV6-6; TRBD2 might be the D (7 bases). This CDR3 spans 15 amino acids. The germline V gene has CDR1 MNHNY and CDR2 SVGAGI (reference sequence). Trimming removed 2 bases from V and 5 bases from J, with 12 bases in between. The CDR3 loop reads CASSYGGARTGELFF. In DNA, the CDR3 is TGTGCCAGCAGTTACGGGGGGGCCCGAACCGGGGAGCTGTTTTTT.

The chain combines TRBV6-5 with TRBJ2-7; 8 bases map to TRBD2. CDR3 size: 14 residues. V trimming: 4 bases; J trimming: 3 bases; junction bases outside the gene matches: 5. CDR1 MNHEY and CDR2 SVGAGI come from the germline V gene. CDR3 residues: CASSLGLESYEQYF. The CDR3 nucleotides read TGTGCCAGCAGTTTGGGACTAGAAAGCTACGAGCAGTACTTC.

The chain employs TRBV7-8 and TRBJ2-1; no definite D call. CDR1 SGHVS and CDR2 FQNEAQ come from the germline V gene. V lost 5 bases and J 6 bases, leaving 8 bases between the germline ends. The CDR3 is 12 amino acids. This chain's CDR3 is CASSLNINEQFF. CDR3 nucleotide sequence: TGTGCCAGCAGCCTCAATATCAATGAGCAGTTCTTC.

V gene TRBV7-8 combines with J gene TRBJ1-5; a weak D match, TRBD1 (5 bases). Trimming cost V 5 bases and J 7 bases, with 12 bases left between them. Germline V gene data show CDR1 as SGHVS and CDR2 as FQNEAQ. CDR3 length equals 13 residues. DNA of the CDR3: TGTGCCAGCAGCCGTCGGCAGGGCCAGCCCCAGCATTTT. This gives the protein CASSRRQGQPQHF.

The chain recombines TRBV9 with TRBJ1-2; D is perhaps TRBD1 (5 bases). V was pared by 4 bases and J by 4 bases, with 17 bases between. Germline V gene lookup returns CDR1 SGDLS and CDR2 YYNGEE. The CDR3 is made up of 15 amino acids. The CDR3 loop is CASSFPVGGGYGYTF. Here the CDR3 DNA reads TGTGCCAGCAGCTTCCCGGTCGGGGGAGGCTATGGCTACACCTTC.

The chain recombines TRBV4-1 with TRBJ2-7; 7 nucleotides align to TRBD1. There are 13 residues in the CDR3. CDR1 and CDR2 (germline): MGHRA, YSYEKL. V shed 6 bases, J shed 1 base, and the junction held 3 bases outside the gene matches. CDR3 in amino acids: CASSRQGSYEQYF. For the CDR3, the DNA is TGCGCCAGCAGTCGACAGGGATCCTACGAGCAGTACTTC.

The chain is built from TRBV20-1 and TRBJ1-1, with D uncertain. CDR1 is DFQATT, CDR2 SNEGSKA, per germline (reference sequence). V was clipped by 6 bases and J by 10 bases, with 15 bases between them. The CDR3 consists of 11 residues. The CDR3 coding sequence is TGCAGTGCCCCCCGACGGGGTGTAGCTTTCTTT. It translates to CSAPRRGVAFF.

The chain uses TRBV6-5 and TRBJ1-1; D call uncertain. Germline assignment: CDR1 MNHEY and CDR2 SVGAGI. Deletions cut 6 bases from V and 6 bases from J, with 20 bases between. The CDR3 extends over 15 amino acids. The CDR3 DNA follows: TGTGCCAGCAGCACCAAACCCCGGGGAGGGTCTGAAGCTTTCTTT. Translation: CASSTKPRGGSEAFF.

The chain combines TRBV12-2 with TRBJ1-5; the D call TRBD1 from the table was never checked on the DNA. TRBV12-2 is listed as a pseudogene. The length of the CDR3 is 15 residues. DNA for the CDR3: TGTGCAACCGGGGCAGGGGATGATGGCAATCAGCCCCAGCATTTT. Its protein is CATGAGDDGNQPQHF.

V usage is TRBV5-6 and J usage is TRBJ2-2; no reliable D call. The CDR3 is made up of 15 amino acids. V lost 0 bases to trimming and J lost 1 base, with 7 bases between them. Germline V gives CDR1 SGHDT, CDR2 YYEEEE. The CDR3 DNA reads as TGTGCCAGCAGCTTGGGAGGCGGGAACACCGGGGAGCTGTTTTTT. Translating it yields CASSLGGGNTGELFF.